A selection of T cell receptor beta chains follows, all from one sample in a study of control samples from healthy donors and cancer patients. This table comes from immunoSEQ multiplex PCR, and its TCRdb copy is limited to in-frame clones, with some not included. The table records 150,000 to 200,000 clones, over 85% of them present only once. Material for sequencing was blood. The receptors stem from a woman in her thirties or forties in good health. Each CDR3 is given with its conserved first and last residue. Fields, in order: D gene, clone size, J gene, V gene, CDR3 protein, CDR3 DNA. D genes are given only for firm matches. Clone size is not always given. Where it is, it says once, few, many or a class for expanded clones.

D: -; size: -; J: TRBJ1-5; V: TRBV4-1; CDR3: CASSQRGLSNQPQHF; DNA: TGCGCCAGCAGCCAACGGGGACTAAGCAATCAGCCCCAGCATTTT
D: TRBD1; size: -; J: TRBJ1-1; V: TRBV5-4; CDR3: CASSTLQGDTEAFF; DNA: TGTGCCAGCAGCACCCTACAGGGGGACACTGAAGCTTTCTTT
D: -; size: -; J: TRBJ2-3; V: TRBV12-3/TRBV12-4; CDR3: CASTRGGDTQYF; DNA: TGTGCCAGCACCCGTGGGGGAGATACGCAGTATTTT
D: -; size: -; J: TRBJ2-5; V: TRBV4-2; CDR3: CASSPRDGGWETQYF; DNA: TGTGCCAGCAGCCCGCGGGACGGTGGATGGGAGACCCAGTACTTC
D: TRBD1; size: -; J: TRBJ1-5; V: TRBV6-5; CDR3: CASSYDRGSNQPQHF; DNA: TGTGCCAGCAGCTACGACAGGGGGAGCAATCAGCCCCAGCATTTT
D: -; size: -; J: TRBJ1-1; V: TRBV3-1/TRBV3-2; CDR3: CASSQAARAVMNTEAFF; DNA: TGTGCCAGCAGCCAAGCCGCCAGGGCCGTGATGAACACTGAAGCTTTCTTT
D: TRBD1; size: -; J: TRBJ1-1; V: TRBV27; CDR3: CASSPGKTGDTEAFF; DNA: TGTGCCAGCAGTCCCGGAAAGACAGGGGACACTGAAGCTTTCTTT
D: -; size: -; J: TRBJ1-6; V: TRBV19; CDR3: CASSISSSYNSPLHF; DNA: TGTGCCAGTAGTATTTCGAGCTCCTATAATTCACCCCTCCACTTT
D: TRBD1; size: -; J: TRBJ1-2; V: TRBV7-9; CDR3: CASSLAMDRNVGYTF; DNA: TGTGCCAGCAGCTTAGCGATGGACAGGAACGTTGGCTACACCTTC
D: TRBD1; size: -; J: TRBJ2-5; V: TRBV7-9; CDR3: CASSLVAPGGKETQYF; DNA: TGTGCCAGCAGCTTAGTAGCGCCAGGGGGTAAAGAGACCCAGTACTTC
D: -; size: -; J: TRBJ2-7; V: TRBV7-2; CDR3: CASSPRYEQYF; DNA: TGTGCCAGCAGCCCCCGGTACGAGCAGTACTTC
D: TRBD1; size: -; J: TRBJ1-3; V: TRBV18; CDR3: CASSPVVTGTGGSGNTIYF; DNA: TGTGCCAGCTCACCAGTGGTCACTGGGACAGGGGGCTCTGGAAACACCATATATTTT
D: TRBD1; size: -; J: TRBJ1-2; V: TRBV6-5; CDR3: CASSLSGQVAYGYTF; DNA: TGTGCCAGCAGTTTATCTGGACAGGTCGCTTATGGCTACACCTTC
D: TRBD1; size: -; J: TRBJ2-7; V: TRBV15; CDR3: CATSRAGTGTLEQYF; DNA: TGTGCCACCAGCAGGGCCGGGACAGGGACCCTCGAGCAGTACTTC
D: TRBD2; size: -; J: TRBJ2-1; V: TRBV6-5; CDR3: CASRSPGLAYNEQFF; DNA: TGTGCCAGCAGGAGTCCGGGACTAGCCTACAATGAGCAGTTCTTC
D: -; size: -; J: TRBJ1-3; V: TRBV4-1; CDR3: CASSLDGNSGNTIYF; DNA: TGCGCCAGCAGCCTGGACGGTAACTCTGGAAACACCATATATTTT
D: -; size: -; J: TRBJ1-5; V: TRBV4-1; CDR3: CASSPVQGNQPQHF; DNA: TGCGCCAGCAGCCCAGTTCAGGGCAATCAGCCCCAGCATTTT
D: -; size: -; J: TRBJ1-1; V: TRBV4-3; CDR3: CASSQRENTEAFF; DNA: TGCGCCAGCAGCCAGAGGGAGAACACTGAAGCTTTCTTT
D: -; size: -; J: TRBJ2-7; V: TRBV3-1/TRBV3-2; CDR3: CASSQVTSGSYEQYF; DNA: TGTGCCAGCAGCCAAGTGACATCGGGCTCCTACGAGCAGTACTTC
D: TRBD2; size: -; J: TRBJ2-3; V: TRBV9; CDR3: CASSTGTSGITDTQYF; DNA: TGTGCCAGCAGCACAGGGACTAGCGGGATCACAGATACGCAGTATTTT
D: TRBD1; size: -; J: TRBJ1-2; V: TRBV27; CDR3: CASWDSYGYTF; DNA: TGTGCCAGTTGGGACAGCTATGGCTACACCTTC
D: TRBD1; size: -; J: TRBJ1-4; V: TRBV9; CDR3: CASSEGPPGQVREKLFF; DNA: TGTGCCAGCAGCGAGGGACCCCCGGGACAGGTACGAGAAAAACTGTTTTTT
D: -; size: -; J: TRBJ1-1; V: TRBV2; CDR3: CASSAEQVYTEAFF; DNA: TGTGCCAGCAGTGCCGAACAGGTGTACACTGAAGCTTTCTTT
D: -; size: -; J: TRBJ1-1; V: TRBV10-2; CDR3: CASSEGDTEAFF; DNA: TGCGCCAGCAGTGAAGGAGACACTGAAGCTTTCTTT
D: TRBD1; size: -; J: TRBJ1-1; V: TRBV27; CDR3: CASSLTGPLNTEAFF; DNA: TGTGCCAGCAGTTTGACAGGGCCGTTAAACACTGAAGCTTTCTTT
D: TRBD2; size: once; J: TRBJ2-2; V: TRBV27; CDR3: CASSLQRGALRDTGELFF; DNA: TGTGCCAGCAGTTTACAGCGGGGGGCCCTTCGTGACACCGGGGAGCTGTTTTTT
D: TRBD1; size: -; J: TRBJ1-1; V: TRBV28; CDR3: CASRTGEAEAFF; DNA: TGTGCCAGCAGGACAGGGGAGGCTGAAGCTTTCTTT
D: -; size: -; J: TRBJ2-7; V: TRBV3-1/TRBV3-2; CDR3: CASSQDSTVDEQYF; DNA: TGTGCCAGCAGCCAAGACAGCACCGTGGACGAGCAGTACTTC
D: -; size: once; J: TRBJ2-1; V: TRBV7-9; CDR3: CASSLVDFIGDNEQFF; DNA: TGTGCCAGCAGCTTAGTAGATTTTATCGGGGACAATGAGCAGTTCTTC
D: TRBD2; size: -; J: TRBJ2-5; V: TRBV4-1; CDR3: CASSQDLGLAGLQETQYF; DNA: TGCGCCAGCAGCCAAGATTTGGGCCTAGCGGGCCTCCAAGAGACCCAGTACTTC
D: -; size: -; J: TRBJ2-5; V: TRBV7-7; CDR3: CASSSPGEETQYF; DNA: TGTGCTAGCAGCTCCCCAGGGGAAGAGACCCAGTACTTC
D: TRBD1; size: -; J: TRBJ2-3; V: TRBV27; CDR3: CASTYRGHLTPTDTQYF; DNA: TGTGCCAGCACTTACAGGGGCCATCTTACTCCCACAGATACGCAGTATTTT
D: -; size: -; J: TRBJ1-1; V: TRBV7-9; CDR3: CASSLVYVVGGTEAFF; DNA: TGTGCCAGCAGCTTAGTTTATGTTGTCGGGGGCACTGAAGCTTTCTTT
D: TRBD1; size: -; J: TRBJ2-3; V: TRBV6-5; CDR3: CASSSFQGADTQYF; DNA: TGTGCCAGCAGTTCCTTCCAGGGGGCAGATACGCAGTATTTT
D: TRBD2; size: -; J: TRBJ2-7; V: TRBV19; CDR3: CASSEIWGGTTEQYF; DNA: TGTGCCAGTAGTGAGATTTGGGGTGGGACTACCGAGCAGTACTTC
D: -; size: -; J: TRBJ1-2; V: TRBV6-1; CDR3: CASSEERDYGYTF; DNA: TGTGCCAGCAGTGAAGAGAGGGACTATGGCTACACCTTC
D: TRBD1; size: -; J: TRBJ1-5; V: TRBV12-5; CDR3: CASGFRGTGRNQPQHF; DNA: TGTGCTAGTGGTTTCAGAGGGACAGGCCGAAATCAGCCCCAGCATTTT
D: -; size: -; J: TRBJ1-1; V: TRBV3-1/TRBV3-2; CDR3: CASSPRIAGTEAFF; DNA: TGTGCCAGCAGCCCCCGAATTGCGGGGACTGAAGCTTTCTTT
D: -; size: -; J: TRBJ1-2; V: TRBV2; CDR3: CASSGGQLHGYTF; DNA: TGTGCCAGCAGTGGTGGACAGCTCCATGGCTACACCTTC
D: -; size: -; J: TRBJ2-2; V: TRBV6-5; CDR3: CASSLHNTGELFF; DNA: TGTGCCAGCTCGCTTCATAACACCGGGGAGCTGTTTTTT
D: TRBD1; size: -; J: TRBJ1-5; V: TRBV10-3; CDR3: CAISDGTGLSNQPQHF; DNA: TGTGCCATCAGTGATGGGACAGGTTTAAGCAATCAGCCCCAGCATTTT
D: TRBD1; size: -; J: TRBJ2-7; V: TRBV11-3; CDR3: CASSPRQGPPYEQYF; DNA: TGTGCCAGCAGCCCCCGACAGGGACCACCCTACGAGCAGTACTTC
D: TRBD2; size: -; J: TRBJ2-3; V: TRBV4-1; CDR3: CASSQEGTRQLTDTQYF; DNA: TGCGCCAGCAGCCAAGAAGGGACTAGACAACTCACAGATACGCAGTATTTT
D: -; size: -; J: TRBJ2-5; V: TRBV28; CDR3: CASRGPVTRYQETQYF; DNA: TGTGCCAGCAGGGGGCCCGTGACAAGGTACCAAGAGACCCAGTACTTC
D: TRBD1; size: -; J: TRBJ1-1; V: TRBV14; CDR3: CASSNRGAGLPEAFF; DNA: TGTGCCAGCAGCAACAGGGGTGCGGGGTTACCTGAAGCTTTCTTT
D: -; size: -; J: TRBJ2-2; V: TRBV2; CDR3: CASRNRDPPGELFF; DNA: TGTGCCAGCAGGAACAGGGATCCCCCCGGGGAGCTGTTTTTT
D: -; size: once; J: TRBJ1-3; V: TRBV13; CDR3: CASSLVQLSGNTIYF; DNA: TGTGCCAGCAGCTTAGTTCAGCTCTCTGGAAACACCATATATTTT
D: -; size: -; J: TRBJ2-1; V: TRBV14; CDR3: CASSQDRPEISREQFF; DNA: TGTGCCAGCAGCCAAGATAGGCCAGAGATTAGCCGTGAGCAGTTCTTC
D: -; size: -; J: TRBJ2-5; V: TRBV7-9; CDR3: CASSPDTGYQETQYF; DNA: TGTGCCAGCAGTCCGGACACGGGGTACCAAGAGACCCAGTACTTC
D: -; size: -; J: TRBJ1-1; V: TRBV3-1/TRBV3-2; CDR3: CASSQAYTEAFF; DNA: TGTGCCAGCAGCCAAGCCTACACTGAAGCTTTCTTT
D: -; size: -; J: TRBJ2-5; V: TRBV13; CDR3: CASSPRDTQETQYF; DNA: TGTGCCAGCAGCCCCAGGGATACCCAAGAGACCCAGTACTTC
D: -; size: -; J: TRBJ1-6; V: TRBV12-3/TRBV12-4; CDR3: CASKQGGSSPLHF; DNA: TGTGCCAGCAAACAGGGAGGGAGTTCACCCCTCCACTTT
D: -; size: -; J: TRBJ1-2; V: TRBV6-5; CDR3: CASSPTVRSDYTF; DNA: TGTGCCAGCAGTCCGACGGTCAGATCGGACTACACCTTC
D: -; size: -; J: TRBJ1-1; V: TRBV29-1; CDR3: CSVHDGGRNTEAFF; DNA: TGCAGCGTCCACGACGGCGGGCGGAACACTGAAGCTTTCTTT
D: -; size: -; J: TRBJ2-6; V: TRBV7-2; CDR3: CASSLDIGSGANVLTF; DNA: TGTGCCAGCAGCTTAGATATAGGCTCTGGGGCCAACGTCCTGACTTTC